This TCR beta chain comes out of a study of response to subunit inactivated influenza vaccine. The study's findings and limits: Each seasonal flu vaccination may recruit only limited new T cells, authors suggested.

About this clonotype itself: The antigen is not known.

Trimming removed 8 bases from V and 0 bases from J, with 16 bases in between. Germline CDR1 SEHNR, CDR2 FQNEAQ (reference sequence). The CDR3 sequence is 15 residues long. TCRdb processed the RT-PCR reads anew with MiXCR; each CDR3 protein has one entry. The sample carries some 300,000 distinct CDR3 sequences, 22% recorded once. The source material was PBMCs from blood, sampled 21 months after vaccination. This clonotype originated in a man between 50 and 75 years old who received an inactivated influenza vaccine. The gene calls are TRBV7-9 and TRBJ1-1, with D tentatively TRBD1 (5 bases). Here the CDR3 reads CASVPKGKMNTEAFF. The CDR3 region has the DNA TGTGCCAGCGTACCTAAGGGGAAGATGAACACTGAAGCTTTCTTT.